These 9 T cell receptor beta chains were all obtained from the same sample, sequenced in a study of T-cell reconstitution after alpha-beta-depleted transplantation in children. Unique molecular identifiers were used to barcode this TCRbeta library. TCRdb reprocessed the PCR reads via MiXCR and lists one record per CDR3 protein. This sample has about a million distinct CDR3 sequences; about 30% occur once, and the top ten carry roughly 31%. The material sequenced was PBMCs, mostly from graft donor cells, taken 360 days after TCRalphabeta/CD19-depleted stem cell transplant. Receptors originate from a boy in the first two years of life who had a stem cell transplant for SCID, so the T cells may come from the graft donor.

This clonotype was picked up a small number of times. The chain couples TRBV2 to TRBJ2-2; 7 bases agree with TRBD1. V lost 10 bases, J lost 4 bases, and 6 bases stayed unmatched. Germline values: CDR1 SNHLY, CDR2 FYNNEI. This CDR3 has 13 amino acids. In nucleotides, the CDR3 is TGTGCCAACAGACAGGGCCGCACCGGGGAGCTGTTTTTT. Translating it yields CANRQGRTGELFF. Looking up the rest from reference TRBV2 and TRBJ2-2 gives the full variable domain: EPEVTQTPSHQVTQMGQEVILRCVPISNHLYFYWYRQILGQKVEFLVSFYNNEISEKSEIFDDQFSVERPDGSNFTLKIRSTKLEDSAMYFCANRQGRTGELFFGEGSRLTVL.

The gene calls are TRBV28 and TRBJ2-1; D is unresolved. The germline gives CDR1 MDHEN, CDR2 SYDVKM. This CDR3 region has 15 residues. Trimming removed 4 bases at V and 8 bases at J, with 18 bases between. As DNA, the CDR3 is TGTGCCAGCAGTTCCCCCCGCTTGGGTGGGGATGAGCAGTTCTTC. This gives the protein CASSSPRLGGDEQFF.

V gene TRBV12-3 or TRBV12-4 combines with J gene TRBJ2-1; possible D gene TRBD1, 6 bases. The CDR3 spans 17 residues. Trimming stripped 8 bases from V and 4 bases from J, with 24 bases between. The CDR3 protein is CASGNPWGPRGYNEQFF. In DNA form, the CDR3 reads TGTGCCAGCGGTAATCCCTGGGGGCCCAGGGGTTACAATGAGCAGTTCTTC.

This clonotype has a handful of counts. V gene TRBV5-1 combines with J gene TRBJ2-1, with 12 bases aligning to TRBD1. The CDR3 loop spans 15 amino acids. The J segment lost 8 bases and the V segment lost 4 bases, leaving 7 bases of the junction unmatched. Germline lookup yields CDR1 SGHRS and CDR2 YFSETQ. Here the CDR3 DNA reads TGCGCCAGCAGCAGTGGGGACAGGGGGCTCCATGAGCAGTTCTTC. Amino acids: CASSSGDRGLHEQFF.

The chain uses TRBV4-1 and TRBJ2-7; TRBD1 matches at 7 bases. The V segment lost 2 bases and the J segment 10 bases; nucleotides outside the gene matches: 5. The length of the CDR3 is 12 residues. Germline assignment: CDR1 MGHRA and CDR2 YSYEKL. CDR3 sequence (DNA): TGCGCCAGCAGCCAACCCGGGACAGTCCAGTACTTC. Residues: CASSQPGTVQYF.

This clonotype occurred a few times. The chain combines TRBV20-1 with TRBJ2-7; no clear D gene. V gave up 6 bases and J gave up 4 bases, with 10 bases separating them. From germline, CDR1 is DFQATT and CDR2 SNEGSKA (reference sequence). This CDR3 contains 11 residues. The CDR3 here is CSATLDYEQYF. CDR3 nucleotides: TGCAGTGCCACCTTGGATTACGAGCAGTACTTC.

The chain has TRBV27 and TRBJ2-3, with D maybe TRBD1 (5 bases). The CDR3 totals 13 residues. The V end lost 2 bases, the J end lost 8 bases, and 11 bases lay between the germline ends. Per germline, CDR1 MNHEY and CDR2 SMNVEV (reference sequence). The CDR3 region has the DNA TGTGCCAGCAGTTTAGGTGACAGATTTACGCAGTATTTT. It translates to CASSLGDRFTQYF.

In this sample, this clonotype turned up a few times. The CDR3 coding sequence is TGTGCCACCGGTCCAGGGAGCACAGATACGCAGTATTTT. Amino acids: CATGPGSTDTQYF. V and J are TRBV24-1 and TRBJ2-3, with D possibly being TRBD1 (5 bases). The germline V and J ends were trimmed by 9 bases and 0 bases, with 9 bases remaining between them. Germline V gene data show CDR1 as KGHDR and CDR2 as SFDVKD. The CDR3 covers 13 residues.

The CDR3 is CASSHNDGVGEQYF. CDR3 bases: TGCGCCAGCAGCCATAACGACGGAGTTGGAGAGCAGTACTTC. The chain uses TRBV5-1 and TRBJ2-7; no firm D call. V lost 4 bases, J lost 7 bases, and 18 bases lay in between. The CDR3 loop spans 14 amino acids. Per the germline V gene, CDR1 is SGHRS and CDR2 is YFSETQ.